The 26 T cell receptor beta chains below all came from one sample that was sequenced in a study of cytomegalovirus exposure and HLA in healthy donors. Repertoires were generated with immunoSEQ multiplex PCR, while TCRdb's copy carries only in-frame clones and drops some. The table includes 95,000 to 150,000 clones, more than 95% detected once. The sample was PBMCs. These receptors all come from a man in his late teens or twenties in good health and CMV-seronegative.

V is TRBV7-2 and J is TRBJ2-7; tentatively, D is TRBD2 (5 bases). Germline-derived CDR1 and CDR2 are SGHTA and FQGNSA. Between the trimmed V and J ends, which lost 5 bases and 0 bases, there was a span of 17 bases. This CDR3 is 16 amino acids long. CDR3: CASSALGLVDSYEQYF. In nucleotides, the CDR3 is TGTGCCAGCAGCGCACTCGGACTGGTGGACTCCTACGAGCAGTACTTC.

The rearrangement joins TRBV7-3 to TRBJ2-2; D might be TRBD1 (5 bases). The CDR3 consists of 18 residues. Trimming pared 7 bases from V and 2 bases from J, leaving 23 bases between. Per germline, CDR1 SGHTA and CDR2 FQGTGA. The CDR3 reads CASTRGASRVLNTGELFF. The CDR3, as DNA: TGTGCCAGCACCCGTGGGGCCTCGCGTGTGCTTAACACCGGGGAGCTGTTTTTT.

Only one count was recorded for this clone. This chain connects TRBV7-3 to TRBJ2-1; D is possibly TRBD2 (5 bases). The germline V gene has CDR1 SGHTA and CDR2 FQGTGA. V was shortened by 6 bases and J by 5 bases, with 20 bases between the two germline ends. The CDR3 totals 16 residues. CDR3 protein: CASRLSLSGEHNEQFF. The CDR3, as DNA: TGTGCCAGCAGGTTGTCCCTCTCCGGGGAACACAATGAGCAGTTCTTC.

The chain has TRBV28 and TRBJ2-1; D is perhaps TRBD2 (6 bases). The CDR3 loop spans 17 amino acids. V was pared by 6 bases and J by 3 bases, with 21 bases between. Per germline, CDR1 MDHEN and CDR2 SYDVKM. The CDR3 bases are TGTGCCAGCAGCCAAGGCGTCCGGGAGTTAGACTACAATGAGCAGTTCTTC. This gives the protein CASSQGVRELDYNEQFF.

The chain's CDR3 is CASTGGTSGLNEQFF. CDR3 coding DNA: TGTGCCAGCACGGGGGGGACTAGCGGACTCAATGAGCAGTTCTTC. The chain uses TRBV11-3 and TRBJ2-1; TRBD2 agrees at 11 bases. Trimming at V came to 7 bases and at J to 6 bases, leaving 8 bases not matched to a gene. CDR3 size: 15 residues. The germline gives CDR1 SGHNT, CDR2 YENEEA. Together with reference TRBV11-3 and TRBJ2-1, the CDR3 gives the full variable domain: EAGVVQSPRYKIIEKKQPVAFWCNPISGHNTLYWYLQNLGQGPELLIRYENEEAVDDSQLPKDRFSAERLKGVDSTLKIQPAELGDSAVYLCASTGGTSGLNEQFFGPGTRLTVL.

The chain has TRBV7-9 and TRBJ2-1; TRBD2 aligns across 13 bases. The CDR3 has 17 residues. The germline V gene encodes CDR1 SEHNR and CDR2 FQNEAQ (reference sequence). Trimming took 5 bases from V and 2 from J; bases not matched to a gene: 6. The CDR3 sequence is CASSPGLAGVPYNEQFF. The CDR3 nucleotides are TGTGCCAGCAGCCCCGGACTAGCGGGAGTTCCCTACAATGAGCAGTTCTTC.

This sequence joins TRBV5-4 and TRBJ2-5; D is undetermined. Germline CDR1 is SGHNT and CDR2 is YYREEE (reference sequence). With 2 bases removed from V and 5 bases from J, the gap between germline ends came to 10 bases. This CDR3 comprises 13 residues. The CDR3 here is CASSLTGRETQYF. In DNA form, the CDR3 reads TGTGCCAGCAGCTTAACGGGTCGGGAGACCCAGTACTTC. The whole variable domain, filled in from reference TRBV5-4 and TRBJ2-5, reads ETGVTQSPTHLIKTRGQQVTLRCSSQSGHNTVSWYQQALGQGPQFIFQYYREEENGRGNFPPRFSGLQFPNYSSELNVNALELDDSALYLCASSLTGRETQYFGPGTRLLVL.

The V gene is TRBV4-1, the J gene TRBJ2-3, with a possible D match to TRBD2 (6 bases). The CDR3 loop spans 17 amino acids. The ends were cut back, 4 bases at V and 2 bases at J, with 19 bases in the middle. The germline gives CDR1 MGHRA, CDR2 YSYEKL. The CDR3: CASSLPRGSRDTDTQYF. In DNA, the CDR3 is TGCGCCAGCAGCCTACCCCGGGGGAGTCGGGACACAGATACGCAGTATTTT.

Here the CDR3 reads CASSPGRRTGELFF. For the CDR3, the DNA is TGTGCCAGCAGCCCGGGAAGAAGGACCGGGGAGCTGTTTTTT. The J gene is TRBJ2-2, the V gene TRBV7-3, with D maybe TRBD2 (5 bases). The germline V gene encodes CDR1 SGHTA and CDR2 FQGTGA. CDR3 size: 14 residues. V was trimmed by 5 bases and J by 5 bases, leaving 12 bases between them.

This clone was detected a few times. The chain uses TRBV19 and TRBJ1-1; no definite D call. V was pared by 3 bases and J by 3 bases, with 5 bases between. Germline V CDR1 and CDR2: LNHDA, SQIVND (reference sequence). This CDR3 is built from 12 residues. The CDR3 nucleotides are TGTGCCAGTAGTATCCGGGACACTGAAGCTTTCTTT. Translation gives CASSIRDTEAFF.

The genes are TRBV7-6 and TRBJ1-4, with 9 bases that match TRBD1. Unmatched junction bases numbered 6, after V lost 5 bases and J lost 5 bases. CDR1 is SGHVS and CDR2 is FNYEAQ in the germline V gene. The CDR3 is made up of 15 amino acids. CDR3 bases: TGTGCCAGCAGCCACGGGACAGGGAGGAATGAAAAACTGTTTTTT. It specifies CASSHGTGRNEKLFF.

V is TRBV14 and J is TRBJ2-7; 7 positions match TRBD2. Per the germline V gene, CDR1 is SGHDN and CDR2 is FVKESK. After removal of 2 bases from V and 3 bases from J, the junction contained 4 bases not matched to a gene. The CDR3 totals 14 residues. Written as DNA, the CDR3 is TGTGCCAGCAGCCAACCGGGGGGTTACTACGAGCAGTACTTC. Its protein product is CASSQPGGYYEQYF. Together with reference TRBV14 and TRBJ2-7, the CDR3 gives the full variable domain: EAGVTQFPSHSVIEKGQTVTLRCDPISGHDNLYWYRRVMGKEIKFLLHFVKESKQDESGMPNNRFLAERTGGTYSTLKVQPAELEDSGVYFCASSQPGGYYEQYFGPGTRLTVT.

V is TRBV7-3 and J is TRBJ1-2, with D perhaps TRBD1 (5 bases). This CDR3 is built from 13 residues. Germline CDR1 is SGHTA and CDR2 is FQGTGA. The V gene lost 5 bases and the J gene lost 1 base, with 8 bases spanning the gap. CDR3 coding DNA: TGTGCCAGCAGCCTGGACAATAACTATGGCTACACCTTC. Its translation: CASSLDNNYGYTF. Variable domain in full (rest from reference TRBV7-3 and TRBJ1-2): GAGVSQTPSNKVTEKGKYVELRCDPISGHTALYWYRQSLGQGPEFLIYFQGTGAADDSGLPNDRFFAVRPEGSVSTLKIQRTERGDSAVYLCASSLDNNYGYTFGSGTRLTVV.

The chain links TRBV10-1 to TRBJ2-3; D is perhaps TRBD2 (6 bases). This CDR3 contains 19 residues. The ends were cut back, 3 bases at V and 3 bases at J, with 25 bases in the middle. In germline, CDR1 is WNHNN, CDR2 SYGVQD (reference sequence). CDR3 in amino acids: CASSEGIEVGGVGTDTQYF. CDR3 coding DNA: TGCGCCAGCAGTGAAGGAATCGAGGTGGGAGGAGTAGGTACAGATACGCAGTATTTT.

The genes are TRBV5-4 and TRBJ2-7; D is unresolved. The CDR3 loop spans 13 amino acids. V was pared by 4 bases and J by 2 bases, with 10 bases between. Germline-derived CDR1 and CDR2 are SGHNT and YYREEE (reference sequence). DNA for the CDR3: TGTGCCAGCAGCCCAGGTCTGACCTACGAGCAGTACTTC. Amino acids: CASSPGLTYEQYF.

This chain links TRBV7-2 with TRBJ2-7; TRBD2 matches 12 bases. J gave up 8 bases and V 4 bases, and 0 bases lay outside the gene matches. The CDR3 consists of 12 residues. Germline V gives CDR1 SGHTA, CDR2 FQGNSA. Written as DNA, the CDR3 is TGTGCCAGCAGCTGGACTAGCGGGAAGCAGTACTTC. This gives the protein CASSWTSGKQYF.

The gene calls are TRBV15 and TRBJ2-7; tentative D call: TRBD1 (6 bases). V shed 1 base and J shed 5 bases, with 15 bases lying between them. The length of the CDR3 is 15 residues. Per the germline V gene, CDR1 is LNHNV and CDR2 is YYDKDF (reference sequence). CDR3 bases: TGTGCCACCAGCAGAGGAACAGGGCCCAAGGACGAGCAGTACTTC. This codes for CATSRGTGPKDEQYF. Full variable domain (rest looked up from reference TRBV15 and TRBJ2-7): DAMVIQNPRYQVTQFGKPVTLSCSQTLNHNVMYWYQQKSSQAPKLLFHYYDKDFNNEADTPDNFQSRRPNTSFCFLDIRSPGLGDTAMYLCATSRGTGPKDEQYFGPGTRLTVT.

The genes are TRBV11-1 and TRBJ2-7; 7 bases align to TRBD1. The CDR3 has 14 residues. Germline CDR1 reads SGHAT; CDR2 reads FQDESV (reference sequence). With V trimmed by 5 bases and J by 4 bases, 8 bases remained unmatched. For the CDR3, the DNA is TGTGCCAGCAGCCCCGACAGGGCTGGATACGAGCAGTACTTC. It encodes CASSPDRAGYEQYF.

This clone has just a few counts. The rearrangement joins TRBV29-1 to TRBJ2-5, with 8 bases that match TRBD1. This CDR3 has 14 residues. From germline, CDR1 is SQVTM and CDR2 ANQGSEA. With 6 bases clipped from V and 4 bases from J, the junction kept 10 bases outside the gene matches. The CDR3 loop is CSVHGQGGRETQYF. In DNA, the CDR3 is TGCAGCGTACACGGACAGGGCGGAAGAGAGACCCAGTACTTC.

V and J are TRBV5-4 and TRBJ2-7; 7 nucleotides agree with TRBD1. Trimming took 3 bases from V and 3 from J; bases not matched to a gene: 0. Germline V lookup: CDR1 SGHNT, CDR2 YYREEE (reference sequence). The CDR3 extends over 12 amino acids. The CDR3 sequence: CASSSGGYEQYF. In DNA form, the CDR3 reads TGTGCCAGCAGCTCAGGGGGCTACGAGCAGTACTTC. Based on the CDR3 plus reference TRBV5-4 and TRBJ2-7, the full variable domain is ETGVTQSPTHLIKTRGQQVTLRCSSQSGHNTVSWYQQALGQGPQFIFQYYREEENGRGNFPPRFSGLQFPNYSSELNVNALELDDSALYLCASSSGGYEQYFGPGTRLTVT.

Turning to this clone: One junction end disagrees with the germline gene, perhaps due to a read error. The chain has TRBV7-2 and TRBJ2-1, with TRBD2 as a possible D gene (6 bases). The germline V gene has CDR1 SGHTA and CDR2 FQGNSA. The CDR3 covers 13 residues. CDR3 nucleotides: TGTGCCAGCAGGCCAGCTAGCGACAAGGAGCAGTTCTTC. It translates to CASRPASDKEQFF.

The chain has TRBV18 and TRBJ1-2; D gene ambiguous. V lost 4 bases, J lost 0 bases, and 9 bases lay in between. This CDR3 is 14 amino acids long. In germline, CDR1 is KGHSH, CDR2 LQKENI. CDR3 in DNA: TGTGCCAGCTCACGAAGTCAGACTAACTATGGCTACACCTTC. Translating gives CASSRSQTNYGYTF.

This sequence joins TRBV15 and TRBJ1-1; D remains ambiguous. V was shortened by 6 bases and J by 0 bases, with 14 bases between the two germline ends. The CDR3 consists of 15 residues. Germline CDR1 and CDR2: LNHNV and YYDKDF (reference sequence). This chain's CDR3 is CATSYGGLMNTEAFF. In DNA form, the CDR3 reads TGTGCCACCAGTTACGGTGGTCTCATGAACACTGAAGCTTTCTTT.

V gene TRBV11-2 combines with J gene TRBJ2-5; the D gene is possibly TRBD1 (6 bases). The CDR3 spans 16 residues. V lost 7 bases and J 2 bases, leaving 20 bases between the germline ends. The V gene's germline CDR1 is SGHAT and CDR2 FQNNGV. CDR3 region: CASTPQGHRGQETQYF. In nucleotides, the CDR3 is TGTGCCAGCACCCCTCAGGGGCATAGGGGACAAGAGACCCAGTACTTC.

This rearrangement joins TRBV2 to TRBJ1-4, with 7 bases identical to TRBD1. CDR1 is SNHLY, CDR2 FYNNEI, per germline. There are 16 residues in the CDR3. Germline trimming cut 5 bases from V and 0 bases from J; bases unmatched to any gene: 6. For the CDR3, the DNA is TGTGCCAGCAGTAAAAACAGGGGCGCAACTAATGAAAAACTGTTTTTT. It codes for CASSKNRGATNEKLFF.

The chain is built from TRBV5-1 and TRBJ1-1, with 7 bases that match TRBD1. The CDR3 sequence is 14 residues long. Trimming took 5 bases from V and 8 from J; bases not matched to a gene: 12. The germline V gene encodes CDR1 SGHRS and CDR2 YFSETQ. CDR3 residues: CASRGDRALSEAFF. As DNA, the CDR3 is TGCGCCAGCAGAGGAGACAGGGCGCTCTCCGAAGCTTTCTTT.